This TCR beta chain originates from a study of liver allograft versus peripheral blood T cells. Study context: Transplanted livers and recipients' peripheral blood had their T cell receptor repertoires compared. Study-wide points: Liver allograft T cell receptor repertoires were reported to differ from peripheral blood repertoires.

This clonotype was counted only a few times. Antigen specificity is unknown. Each CDR3 protein gets one entry after TCRdb re-called the reads with MiXCR. The sample has some 3,500 distinct CDR3 sequences, roughly 15% seen once. This CDR3 contains 16 residues. Trimming at V came to 9 bases and at J to 4 bases, leaving 15 bases not matched to a gene. Per germline, CDR1 MNHNS and CDR2 SASEGT. This TCR derives from a human patient who had a liver transplant. Some of these T cells may belong to the graft donor. The chain employs TRBV6-1 and TRBJ1-5; 7 nucleotides agree with TRBD1. CDR3 nucleotide sequence: TGTGCCAGGATCGACAGGGATGCCCCTCGGAATCAGCCCCAGCATTTT. Translated, it gives CARIDRDAPRNQPQHF.